These 6 T cell receptor beta chains share one sample of origin, sequenced in a study of blood T cell repertoires in COVID-19 (dated by TCRdb to the early 2020s). Receptor libraries were prepared by the immunoSEQ multiplex PCR assay. TCRdb provides this immuneACCESS table in a form limited to in-frame rearrangements. Some clones are lacking; in checked studies, under half of them reflect an unresolved V gene, and why the rest are absent is not known. In all, the sample holds about 390,000 clones, and over 75% of those were seen once. The top ten clonotypes cover 2% to 2.5% of the sample. Material: peripheral blood. Receptors originate from an older woman with COVID-19, enrolled during active disease.

The chain employs TRBV30 and TRBJ1-1; 7 bases are a match to TRBD1. This CDR3 is built from 13 residues. Unmatched junction bases numbered 9, after V lost 6 bases and J lost 5 bases. CDR1 is GTSNPN and CDR2 is SVGIG in the germline V gene (reference sequence). CDR3 residues: CACPRTGGTEAFF. In DNA, the CDR3 is TGTGCCTGCCCAAGGACAGGAGGGACTGAAGCTTTCTTT. Variable domain in full (rest from reference TRBV30 and TRBJ1-1): SQTIHQWPATLVQPVGSPLSLECTVEGTSNPNLYWYRQAAGRGLQLLFYSVGIGQISSEVPQNLSASRPQDRQFILSSKKLLLSDSGFYLCACPRTGGTEAFFGQGTRLTVV.

The chain uses TRBV11-2 and TRBJ2-1, with 9 bases fitting TRBD2. The V segment lost 4 bases and the J segment 0 bases; nucleotides outside the gene matches: 4. Per germline, CDR1 SGHAT and CDR2 FQNNGV. The CDR3 contains 16 residues. The CDR3 here is CASSSLAGASYNEQFF. CDR3 bases: TGTGCCAGCAGCTCTTTAGCGGGGGCCTCCTACAATGAGCAGTTCTTC.

The V and J genes are TRBV6-5 and TRBJ1-5; 9 nucleotides align to TRBD1. The junction had 5 bases not matched to a gene; V was cut back by 8 bases and J by 6 bases. Germline assignment: CDR1 MNHEY and CDR2 SVGAGI. The CDR3 consists of 13 residues. The CDR3 is CASGGTGSQPQHF. DNA for the CDR3: TGTGCCAGCGGCGGGACAGGGAGTCAGCCCCAGCATTTT.

J is TRBJ2-7 and V is TRBV9; 9 positions agree with TRBD2. The CDR3 loop spans 15 amino acids. V shed 0 bases and J 4 bases; nucleotides not matched to a gene: 5. The germline CDR1 and CDR2 sequences are SGDLS and YYNGEE. As DNA, the CDR3 is TGTGCCAGCAGCGTAGTGCCTAGCGGGGATTACGAGCAGTACTTC. The encoded protein is CASSVVPSGDYEQYF.

This chain uses TRBV18 with TRBJ1-5; a weak D match, TRBD1 (6 bases). Germline V lookup: CDR1 KGHSH, CDR2 LQKENI. Trimming cost V 4 bases and J 4 bases, with 14 bases left between them. The CDR3 has 15 residues. CDR3: CASSRTGTQNQPQHF. DNA for the CDR3: TGTGCCAGCTCACGTACCGGGACACAGAATCAGCCCCAGCATTTT.

In DNA form, the CDR3 reads TGTGCCAGCAGTCCCAACGTTGGACAGGATAGGAACACCAGAAACTATGGCTACACCTTC. It translates to CASSPNVGQDRNTRNYGYTF. The V call is TRBV27, the J call TRBJ1-2; 7 positions agree with TRBD1. This CDR3 has 20 amino acids. The J segment lost 2 bases and the V segment lost 5 bases, leaving 23 bases of the junction unmatched. Germline V gene data show CDR1 as MNHEY and CDR2 as SMNVEV (reference sequence).